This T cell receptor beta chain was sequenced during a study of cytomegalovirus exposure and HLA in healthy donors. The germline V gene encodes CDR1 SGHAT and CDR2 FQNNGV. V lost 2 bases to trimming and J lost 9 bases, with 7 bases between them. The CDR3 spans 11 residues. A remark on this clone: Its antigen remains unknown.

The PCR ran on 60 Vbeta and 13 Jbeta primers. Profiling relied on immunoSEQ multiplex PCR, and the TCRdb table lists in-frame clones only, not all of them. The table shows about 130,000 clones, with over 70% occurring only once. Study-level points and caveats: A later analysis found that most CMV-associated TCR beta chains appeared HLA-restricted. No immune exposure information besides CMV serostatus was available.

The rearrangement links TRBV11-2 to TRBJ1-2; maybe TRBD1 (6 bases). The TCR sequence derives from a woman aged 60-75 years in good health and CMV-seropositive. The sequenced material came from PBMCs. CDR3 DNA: TGTGCCAGCAGCTTAAGGGACAGCTACACCTTC. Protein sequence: CASSLRDSYTF.